This is a list of T cell receptor beta chains from one sample in a study of blood T cell repertoires in COVID-19. Using immunoSEQ multiplex PCR, the repertoire was profiled, and TCRdb retains in-frame clones only, with some absent. Of some 62,000 clones in the sample, 70% to 90% were seen once. Sequences were obtained from peripheral blood. These receptors originate from a woman older than 75 with acute or convalescent COVID-19. The CDR3 runs from the conserved cysteine through the conserved F or W. A D gene is named only where the DNA matches it firmly. Only some rows state a clone size, as once, few, many or a class for expanded clones.

J gene,V gene,D gene,clone size,CDR3 protein,CDR3 DNA
TRBJ1-5,TRBV5-4,TRBD1,NA,CASSLAGGQPQHF,TGTGCCAGCAGCTTGGCAGGGGGCCAGCCCCAGCATTTT
TRBJ2-7,TRBV25-1,TRBD2,NA,CASSARTSGTHEQYF,TGTGCCAGCAGTGCACGGACTAGCGGTACCCACGAGCAGTACTTC
TRBJ2-7,TRBV5-1,TRBD2,NA,CASSLGVAGGLSEQYF,TGCGCCAGCAGCTTGGGAGTAGCGGGGGGGCTGAGTGAGCAGTACTTC
TRBJ1-6,TRBV7-3,TRBD1,NA,CASSLSGQGSSPLHF,TGTGCCAGCAGCTTATCGGGACAGGGAAGTTCACCCCTCCACTTT
TRBJ2-2,TRBV19,TRBD1,NA,CASSSQGAGELFF,TGTGCCAGTAGTTCTCAGGGGGCGGGGGAGCTGTTTTTT
TRBJ2-3,TRBV30,NA,NA,CAWGGGGGDTQYF,TGTGCCTGGGGCGGTGGTGGCGGAGATACGCAGTATTTT
TRBJ2-2,TRBV5-1,NA,NA,CASSPVQQGSTGELFF,TGCGCCAGCAGCCCCGTCCAACAGGGTAGCACCGGGGAGCTGTTTTTT
TRBJ2-1,TRBV7-2,NA,NA,CASSSWDSRRANEQFF,TGTGCCAGCAGCTCCTGGGACTCCCGAAGGGCTAATGAGCAGTTCTTC
TRBJ2-6,TRBV7-3,TRBD1,NA,CASSSNRGQGANVLTF,TGTGCCAGCAGTTCAAACAGGGGGCAAGGGGCCAACGTCCTGACTTTC
TRBJ1-5,TRBV5-5,NA,NA,CASSLRQEDQPQHF,TGTGCCAGCAGCTTACGACAGGAGGATCAGCCCCAGCATTTT
TRBJ2-7,TRBV5-5,NA,NA,CASSLGQSSYEQYF,TGTGCCAGCAGTCTCGGACAGAGCTCCTACGAGCAGTACTTC
TRBJ1-4,TRBV5-1,TRBD1,few,CASSPSGTGVEKLFF,TGCGCCAGCAGCCCCTCCGGGACAGGGGTCGAAAAACTGTTTTTT
TRBJ1-3,TRBV10-2,TRBD1,once,CASSNNRGDTIYF,TGCGCCAGCAGTAATAACAGGGGAGACACCATATATTTT
TRBJ1-1,TRBV7-2,TRBD1,NA,CASSSLRGLLNTEAFF,TGTGCCAGCAGCTCACTCAGGGGGCTATTGAACACTGAAGCTTTCTTT
TRBJ1-4,TRBV5-1,NA,NA,CASSLLGGLNEKLFF,TGCGCCAGCAGCTTGTTGGGGGGTTTGAATGAAAAACTGTTTTTT
TRBJ2-3,TRBV28,NA,NA,CASSPPGLITDTQYF,TGTGCCAGCAGCCCCCCGGGACTCATCACAGATACGCAGTATTTT
TRBJ1-2,TRBV2,NA,once,CASSSTGNYGYTF,TGTGCCAGCAGTTCGACCGGGAACTATGGCTACACCTTC
TRBJ2-1,TRBV7-2,NA,once,CASSLSRDIQFF,TGTGCCAGCAGCTTAAGCCGGGACATTCAGTTCTTC
TRBJ1-5,TRBV6-1,NA,NA,CASSSLPRVPQHF,TGTGCCAGCAGCTCCCTTCCCCGGGTTCCCCAGCATTTT
TRBJ1-2,TRBV7-3,NA,NA,CASSFLRPAGKASVSTF,TGTGCCAGCAGCTTTCTAAGGCCGGCAGGGAAGGCCTCGGTTAGCACCTTC
TRBJ1-1,TRBV19,NA,NA,CASRGRGATEAFF,TGTGCCAGTAGAGGGAGGGGGGCAACTGAAGCTTTCTTT
TRBJ2-5,TRBV5-6,TRBD1,NA,CASSRQGVGETQYF,TGTGCCAGCAGCCGACAGGGTGTGGGCGAGACCCAGTACTTC
TRBJ1-1,TRBV10-3,NA,NA,CAARQGTEAFF,TGTGCCGCCAGGCAGGGGACTGAAGCTTTCTTT
TRBJ2-7,TRBV29-1,NA,few,CSVGGQSSYEQYF,TGCAGCGTGGGGGGACAGAGCTCCTACGAGCAGTACTTC
TRBJ2-3,TRBV5-1,TRBD2,NA,CASSLAGGGPTDTQYF,TGCGCCAGCAGCTTGGCCGGGGGAGGGCCCACAGATACGCAGTATTTT
TRBJ1-4,TRBV3-1/TRBV3-2,TRBD1,NA,CASSTRGGPHEKLFF,TGTGCCAGCAGCACTAGAGGGGGCCCCCATGAAAAACTGTTTTTT
TRBJ1-2,TRBV3-1/TRBV3-2,TRBD1,NA,CASSQEPTGSYGYTF,TGTGCCAGCAGCCAAGAGCCGACAGGGTCCTATGGCTACACCTTC
TRBJ1-1,TRBV5-1,TRBD1,NA,CASSSGQGTEAFF,TGCGCCAGCAGCTCCGGACAGGGGACTGAAGCTTTCTTT
TRBJ2-7,TRBV7-3,TRBD1,NA,CASSAGQGAPYEQYF,TGTGCCAGCAGCGCGGGACAGGGGGCACCCTACGAGCAGTACTTC
TRBJ1-2,TRBV12-3/TRBV12-4,NA,NA,CASSLLAGYGYTF,TGTGCCAGCAGTTTATTAGCCGGCTATGGCTACACCTTC
TRBJ1-5,TRBV7-2,TRBD1,NA,CASSSVPGQGRQPQHF,TGTGCCAGCAGCTCCGTCCCGGGACAGGGACGACAGCCCCAGCATTTT
TRBJ2-1,TRBV19,TRBD2,NA,CASSGLAGRGEQFF,TGTGCCAGTTCCGGACTAGCGGGGAGGGGTGAGCAGTTCTTC
TRBJ1-2,TRBV7-8,NA,NA,CASSFRYGDYGYTF,TGTGCCAGCAGCTTCCGTTACGGGGACTATGGCTACACCTTC